Below, 19 T cell receptor beta chains from the same sample are listed, as sequenced in a study of blood T cell repertoires in COVID-19. Using immunoSEQ multiplex PCR, the repertoire was profiled, and TCRdb retains in-frame clones only, with some absent. This sample has some 190,000 clones; approximately 80% occur once, and the top ten carry around 6.9%. The sequenced material came from peripheral blood. These receptors all stem from a man in his 60s with acute or convalescent COVID-19.

The V call is TRBV30, the J call TRBJ1-3; possible D gene TRBD1, 5 bases. Trimming took 3 bases from V and 0 from J, leaving 9 bases between them. The CDR3 runs to 14 residues. Looked up from germline, CDR1 is GTSNPN and CDR2 is SVGIG (reference sequence). The CDR3 DNA reads as TGTGCCTGGAGGAGACAGAGCTCTGGAAACACCATATATTTT. Its protein is CAWRRQSSGNTIYF.

There are a few counts of this clone. V usage is TRBV11-2 and J usage is TRBJ1-1; maybe TRBD1 (6 bases). CDR3 length: 17 residues. Germline assignment: CDR1 SGHAT and CDR2 FQNNGV. V shed 8 bases and J shed 6 bases, with 28 bases lying between them. CDR3 in amino acids: CASVRGGGTARGAEAFF. DNA for the CDR3: TGTGCCAGCGTCCGAGGGGGTGGGACCGCCCGAGGCGCTGAAGCTTTCTTT. Variable domain in full (rest from reference TRBV11-2 and TRBJ1-1): EAGVAQSPRYKIIEKRQSVAFWCNPISGHATLYWYQQILGQGPKLLIQFQNNGVVDDSQLPKDRFSAERLKGVDSTLKIQPAKLEDSAVYLCASVRGGGTARGAEAFFGQGTRLTVV.

This clone was detected only a few times. CDR3 sequence (DNA): TGTGCCAGCAGCTCTGACTCAGCCTATTCCTACGAGCAGTACTTC. This sequence encodes CASSSDSAYSYEQYF. V gene TRBV6-2 or TRBV6-3 combines with J gene TRBJ2-7; D is uncertain. CDR1 MNHEY and CDR2 SVGEGT come from the germline V gene. CDR3 length equals 15 residues. V lost 6 bases, J lost 1 base, and 16 bases lay in between.

The gene calls are TRBV6-5 and TRBJ1-1; D ambiguous. The CDR3 is made up of 14 amino acids. Per the germline V gene, CDR1 is MNHEY and CDR2 is SVGAGI. The ends were cut back, 5 bases at V and 4 bases at J, with 14 bases in the middle. CDR3 nucleotide sequence: TGTGCCAGCAGTACGGCACGGGGTCGCACTGAAGCTTTCTTT. The encoded protein is CASSTARGRTEAFF.

This sequence joins TRBV4-3 and TRBJ1-1; the match to TRBD1 covers 7 bases. The CDR3 is 15 amino acids. Germline V gene sequence: CDR1 LGHNA, CDR2 YSLEER. The V gene end was trimmed by 4 bases and the J gene end by 4 bases; junction bases not matched to a gene: 9. CDR3 nucleotides: TGCGCCAGCAGCCTCTTGGAGGGGGCTGGCACTGAAGCTTTCTTT. This translates into CASSLLEGAGTEAFF.

The gene calls are TRBV2 and TRBJ1-2; no clear D. There are 13 residues in the CDR3. The germline V gene encodes CDR1 SNHLY and CDR2 FYNNEI. Trimming left V 5 bases short and J 6 bases short, with 13 bases between. CDR3 bases: TGTGCCAGCAGTAGGTCGGGAGTAGATGGCTACACCTTC. Residues: CASSRSGVDGYTF.

This clone has just a few counts. V gene TRBV27 combines with J gene TRBJ2-7; 8 nucleotides line up with TRBD1. Germline lookup yields CDR1 MNHEY and CDR2 SMNVEV (reference sequence). This CDR3 region has 14 residues. V dropped 3 bases and J dropped 3; count of bases not matched to a gene: 4. The CDR3: CASSFRTGNYEQYF. The CDR3 nucleotides read TGTGCCAGCAGTTTTAGGACAGGGAACTACGAGCAGTACTTC.

This rearrangement joins TRBV3-1 (or the pseudogene TRBV3-2) to TRBJ1-5; 8 bases are shared with TRBD1. Germline V lookup: CDR1 LGHDT, CDR2 YNNKEL (reference sequence). The J segment lost 4 bases and the V segment lost 4 bases, leaving 6 bases of the junction unmatched. The CDR3 extends over 15 amino acids. The CDR3 protein is CASSLGQGVNQPQHF. In DNA, the CDR3 is TGTGCCAGCAGCCTTGGACAGGGCGTAAATCAGCCCCAGCATTTT.

This chain links TRBV28 with TRBJ1-1; D call uncertain. Trimming cost V 3 bases and J 4 bases, with 9 bases left between them. Germline CDR1 is MDHEN and CDR2 is SYDVKM. The CDR3 loop spans 13 amino acids. This chain's CDR3 is CASSFSGSTEAFF. The CDR3 DNA reads as TGTGCCAGCAGTTTTAGCGGGTCCACTGAAGCTTTCTTT.

The V call is TRBV25-1, the J call TRBJ2-5, with 9 bases that match TRBD2. This CDR3 comprises 17 residues. V lost 2 bases to trimming and J lost 2 bases; unmatched junction nucleotides: 9. The germline V gene encodes CDR1 MGHDK and CDR2 SYGVNS. CDR3 region: CASSEATIAGEQETQYF. CDR3 in DNA: TGTGCCAGCAGTGAAGCAACAATAGCGGGGGAACAAGAGACCCAGTACTTC.

The chain employs TRBV5-1 and TRBJ2-3; the D gene is possibly TRBD2 (5 bases). Germline V gives CDR1 SGHRS, CDR2 YFSETQ. V lost 3 bases and J 5 bases, leaving 10 bases between the germline ends. CDR3 length: 13 amino acids. Here the CDR3 DNA reads TGCGCCAGCAGCTCACCCGGAGGAGATACGCAGTATTTT. Translating gives CASSSPGGDTQYF.

A few counts support this clone. The chain uses TRBV6-5 and TRBJ1-5; D not resolved. The CDR3 spans 13 residues. Trimming removed 8 bases from V and 7 bases from J, with 15 bases in between. CDR1 is MNHEY, CDR2 SVGAGI, per germline. The CDR3 reads CASANGIWQPQHF. CDR3 sequence (DNA): TGTGCCAGCGCGAACGGGATTTGGCAGCCCCAGCATTTT.

The CDR3 DNA sequence: TGTGCCAGCACCCCGAGCGGTGCTAGCACAGATACGCAGTATTTT. As protein: CASTPSGASTDTQYF. The rearrangement uses TRBV27 and TRBJ2-3; D is possibly TRBD2 (5 bases). The V end was cut by 7 bases, the J end by 0 bases, with 14 bases between. CDR3 length: 15 amino acids. Per the germline V gene, CDR1 is MNHEY and CDR2 is SMNVEV (reference sequence).

The chain carries TRBV7-9 and TRBJ1-2; weak D call: TRBD1 (5 bases). Trimming took off 5 bases at V and 3 bases at J, with 16 bases between the two ends. The CDR3 sequence is 15 residues long. Germline values: CDR1 SEHNR, CDR2 FQNEAQ (reference sequence). CDR3 sequence: CASSHDTGSDYGYTF. CDR3 bases: TGTGCCAGCAGCCACGATACAGGTTCTGACTATGGCTACACCTTC.

The chain links TRBV28 to TRBJ2-7; TRBD1 agrees at 10 bases. The trim removed 6 bases at V and 5 bases at J, leaving 10 bases unmatched. Germline CDR1 and CDR2: MDHEN and SYDVKM. The CDR3 runs 15 residues. The CDR3 DNA follows: TGTGCCAGCAGAAACCCGGGACAGGGGTTCCACGAGCAGTACTTC. It translates to CASRNPGQGFHEQYF. Based on the CDR3 plus reference TRBV28 and TRBJ2-7, the full variable domain is DVKVTQSSRYLVKRTGEKVFLECVQDMDHENMFWYRQDPGLGLRLIYFSYDVKMKEKGDIPEGYSVSREKKERFSLILESASTNQTSMYLCASRNPGQGFHEQYFGPGTRLTVT.

The chain couples TRBV19 to TRBJ2-2; 10 positions agree with TRBD1. Germline CDR1 and CDR2: LNHDA and SQIVND (reference sequence). This CDR3 spans 16 amino acids. The V gene end was trimmed by 4 bases and the J gene end by 5 bases; junction bases not matched to a gene: 7. CDR3 DNA sequence: TGTGCCAGTAGTACCCTGACAGGGGGCTTGACCGGGGAGCTGTTTTTT. It translates to CASSTLTGGLTGELFF. Full variable domain (remainder filled in from reference TRBV19 and TRBJ2-2): DGGITQSPKYLFRKEGQNVTLSCEQNLNHDAMYWYRQDPGQGLRLIYYSQIVNDFQKGDIAEGYSVSREKKESFPLTVTSAQKNPTAFYLCASSTLTGGLTGELFFGEGSRLTVL.

The rearrangement joins TRBV7-8 to TRBJ2-1; D is possibly TRBD1 (5 bases). V lost 1 base to trimming and J lost 3 bases, with 10 bases between them. Per germline, CDR1 SGHVS and CDR2 FQNEAQ. The CDR3 is 15 residues long. The CDR3, as DNA: TGTGCCAGCAGCTTAGGAGGACACGGCTACAATGAGCAGTTCTTC. Its protein product is CASSLGGHGYNEQFF.

The chain has TRBV11-2 and TRBJ1-5; 12 positions agree with TRBD1. There are 16 residues in the CDR3. From germline, CDR1 is SGHAT and CDR2 FQNNGV. V trimming: 6 bases; J trimming: 4 bases; junction bases outside the gene matches: 7. The CDR3, as DNA: TGTGCCAGCAGAACCGGGACAGGGGGCCGGAATCAGCCCCAGCATTTT. Amino acids: CASRTGTGGRNQPQHF.

Written as DNA, the CDR3 is TGTGCCAGCAGTGACCGGGGGGAGCAGCCCCAGCATTTT. Translated: CASSDRGEQPQHF. The rearrangement uses TRBV27 and TRBJ1-5, with D possibly being TRBD1 (5 bases). V lost 5 bases and J lost 7, with 12 bases in between. Germline V gene sequence: CDR1 MNHEY, CDR2 SMNVEV (reference sequence). The length of the CDR3 is 13 residues.